Listed below are T cell receptor beta chains from one sample, sequenced in a study of blood T cell repertoires in COVID-19. Clones were read by immunoSEQ multiplex PCR, and TCRdb kept only the in-frame ones, dropping some. The sample holds 350,000 or so clones, around nine tenths seen once. The specimen was PBMCs or T cells enriched from blood (not recorded which). The origin of the receptors is a woman aged 30 to 39 who had been exposed to COVID-19. Both conserved end residues are part of each CDR3. A D gene is named only where the DNA matches it firmly.

j_call d_call v_call cdr3_aa
TRBJ2-6 TRBD2 TRBV7-3 CASSFRAGVAGANVLTF
TRBJ2-1 - TRBV11-2 CASQKMGEQFF
TRBJ1-2 - TRBV2 CASLESPYAYGYTF
TRBJ1-6 - TRBV2 CASSGQVSYNSPLHF
TRBJ2-1 - TRBV5-6 CASSLGVGGAEQFF
TRBJ2-3 - TRBV28 CASSGGGAGTDTQYF
TRBJ1-6 TRBD1 TRBV28 CASRPTTGVTKSSPLHF
TRBJ2-5 TRBD1 TRBV18 CASSPPKGDRETQYF
TRBJ2-3 TRBD2 TRBV13 CASSSTSGFSTDTQYF
TRBJ1-3 - TRBV4-1 CASSQDDSFSGNTIYF
TRBJ2-7 - TRBV28 CASAHRGGGSQSYEQYF
TRBJ2-1 - TRBV27 CASRRIYNEQFF
TRBJ1-2 - TRBV3-1/TRBV3-2 CASSPLLEYNYGYTF
TRBJ1-4 - TRBV16 CASSRRRSALWSTNEKLFF
TRBJ2-7 TRBD2 TRBV11-1 CASSLQLAGDEQYF
TRBJ1-5 TRBD1 TRBV7-8 CASSDRPTGINQPQHF
TRBJ2-2 - TRBV5-1 CASSLDREGAGELFF
TRBJ1-6 - TRBV5-4 CASSLGERDSPLHF
TRBJ2-1 - TRBV7-6 CASSPRLGQSSYNEQFF
TRBJ2-7 TRBD2 TRBV9 CASSVGLAGALYEQYF
TRBJ1-6 TRBD1 TRBV27 CASSSRQGFSPLHF
TRBJ2-4 TRBD2 TRBV10-3 CAISEPAGGNIQYF
TRBJ2-1 TRBD1 TRBV27 CASTPGQGAYNEQFF
TRBJ2-7 TRBD2 TRBV5-8 CASSLEVLAGYEQYF
TRBJ1-6 - TRBV10-3 CAISPQGSGNSPLHF
TRBJ2-7 TRBD1 TRBV4-1 CASSPGTGVAYEQYF
TRBJ2-5 TRBD1 TRBV19 CATQSGQQETQYF